Following are 29 T cell receptor beta chains from one sample sequenced in a study of shared clonotypes between healthy human individuals. Here immunoSEQ multiplex PCR was the method, and the copy in TCRdb shows in-frame clones only, minus some. The sample shows about 2 million clones, approximately 94% of them seen only once. Naive CD8 cells lacked CD45RO, underwent positive selection for CCR7 and left out terminally differentiated effector memory CD45RA+ cells. Input material: naive CD8+ T cells sorted from blood. These TCRs come from a man aged 18 to 30 in good health.

V gene TRBV28 combines with J gene TRBJ2-1, with TRBD1 matching 8 bases. The ends lost 5 bases at V and 7 bases at J; junction bases unmatched: 10. In germline, CDR1 is MDHEN, CDR2 SYDVKM. The CDR3 runs to 15 residues. This CDR3 is CASSLLQGGGNEQFF. The CDR3 nucleotides read TGTGCCAGCAGTCTCTTACAGGGGGGCGGGAATGAGCAGTTCTTC.

The gene calls are TRBV5-6 and TRBJ2-3, with TRBD2 identical over 12 bases. CDR1 SGHDT and CDR2 YYEEEE come from the germline V gene. The CDR3 is 16 residues long. Losses at the gene ends were 3 bases for V and 0 bases for J; bases not matched to a gene: 2. CDR3 sequence reads: CASSSGTSGSTDTQYF. The CDR3 DNA reads TGTGCCAGCAGCTCAGGGACTAGCGGGAGCACAGATACGCAGTATTTT. The whole variable domain, remainder taken from reference TRBV5-6 and TRBJ2-3, is DAGVTQSPTHLIKTRGQQVTLRCSPKSGHDTVSWYQQALGQGPQFIFQYYEEEERQRGNFPDRFSGHQFPNYSSELNVNALLLGDSALYLCASSSGTSGSTDTQYFGPGTRLTVL.

The V call is TRBV15, the J call TRBJ2-3; the D call may be TRBD1 or TRBD2 (5 bases each). CDR1 is LNHNV, CDR2 YYDKDF, per germline (reference sequence). Trimming cost V 3 bases and J 0 bases, with 19 bases left between them. This CDR3 is 18 amino acids long. CDR3 in amino acids: CATSSVLGTGTSTDTQYF. The CDR3 nucleotides are TGTGCCACCAGCAGTGTCCTGGGGACGGGAACTAGCACAGATACGCAGTATTTT.

This CDR3 reads CASNDRANTEAFF. As DNA, the CDR3 is TGTGCCAGCAACGACAGGGCAAACACTGAAGCTTTCTTT. The chain links TRBV6-5 to TRBJ1-1, with 7 bases that match TRBD1. Trimming removed 7 bases from V and 2 bases from J; junction bases left unmatched: 4. Germline loops: CDR1 MNHEY, CDR2 SVGAGI. The CDR3 is 13 amino acids.

The chain links TRBV5-4 to TRBJ2-5; TRBD1 matches 7 bases. Unmatched junction bases numbered 4, after V lost 1 base and J lost 7 bases. Germline V gene lookup returns CDR1 SGHNT and CDR2 YYREEE (reference sequence). This CDR3 has 13 amino acids. This CDR3 reads CASSLSGQWTQYF. The CDR3 DNA reads TGTGCCAGCAGCTTGTCGGGACAGTGGACCCAGTACTTC.

The chain links TRBV19 to TRBJ1-1; no definite D call. Germline V gene data show CDR1 as LNHDA and CDR2 as SQIVND (reference sequence). V dropped 3 bases and J dropped 6 bases, with 8 bases sitting between them. CDR3 length: 12 amino acids. CDR3 protein: CASSISPPEAFF. For the CDR3, the DNA is TGTGCCAGTAGTATTTCCCCCCCTGAAGCTTTCTTT.

V usage is TRBV29-1 and J usage is TRBJ1-5; D not resolved. Germline V gene sequence: CDR1 SQVTM, CDR2 ANQGSEA. This CDR3 contains 13 residues. In DNA, the CDR3 is TGCAGGGAAGATGACGGTAGCAATCAGCCCCAGCATTTT. Translating it yields CREDDGSNQPQHF. Full variable domain (outside the CDR3, taken from reference TRBV29-1 and TRBJ1-5): SAVISQKPSRDICQRGTSLTIQCQVDSQVTMMFWYRQQPGQSLTLIATANQGSEATYESGFVIDKFPISRPNLTFSTLTVSNMSPEDSSIYLCREDDGSNQPQHFGDGTRLSIL.

The rearrangement joins TRBV6-6 to TRBJ2-5; maybe TRBD1 (6 bases). CDR3 size: 16 residues. Looked up from germline, CDR1 is MNHNY and CDR2 is SVGAGI (reference sequence). The V end was cut by 2 bases, the J end by 4 bases, with 17 bases between. CDR3 region: CASSYLMGAEAETQYF. The CDR3, as DNA: TGTGCCAGCAGTTACCTGATGGGGGCCGAGGCAGAGACCCAGTACTTC.

V usage is TRBV29-1 and J usage is TRBJ2-7; D is ambiguous. Between the trimmed V and J ends, which lost 3 bases and 6 bases, there was a span of 18 bases. CDR1 and CDR2 (germline): SQVTM, ANQGSEA. This CDR3 region has 14 residues. The CDR3: CSVETPLGRGEQYF. The CDR3 coding sequence is TGCAGCGTTGAGACCCCTCTAGGCCGCGGCGAGCAGTACTTC.

J is TRBJ2-2 and V is TRBV19; D is tentatively TRBD1 or TRBD2 (5 bases each). Germline values: CDR1 LNHDA, CDR2 SQIVND (reference sequence). V shed 3 bases and J shed 6 bases, with 11 bases lying between them. CDR3 size: 14 residues. CDR3 sequence: CASSMVGVPGELFF. The DNA for the CDR3 is TGTGCCAGTAGTATGGTGGGGGTTCCCGGGGAGCTGTTTTTT.

This chain links TRBV5-8 with TRBJ2-1; D is undetermined. V was clipped by 0 bases and J by 10 bases, with 17 bases between them. Germline-derived CDR1 and CDR2 are SGHTS and YDEGEE. This CDR3 has 15 residues. CDR3 bases: TGTGCCAGCAGCTTGGTGGCCGCTGTGTTTTCCGAGCAGTTCTTC. Translating gives CASSLVAAVFSEQFF.

The chain employs TRBV9 and TRBJ1-1; a weak D match, TRBD1 (5 bases). The CDR3 contains 15 residues. Germline assignment: CDR1 SGDLS and CDR2 YYNGEE. Deletions cut 3 bases from V and 1 base from J, with 13 bases between. As DNA, the CDR3 is TGTGCCAGCAGCGGTAGGGGAGTCGGGAACACTGAAGCTTTCTTT. Amino acids: CASSGRGVGNTEAFF.

The gene calls are TRBV14 and TRBJ2-7, with 9 positions matching TRBD1. The germline gives CDR1 SGHDN, CDR2 FVKESK. The trim removed 4 bases at V and 3 bases at J, leaving 7 bases unmatched. The CDR3 contains 15 residues. The CDR3 DNA follows: TGTGCCAGCAGCCGTCGGGGGACAGGGTTCTACGAGCAGTACTTC. This gives the protein CASSRRGTGFYEQYF.

The chain joins TRBV11-2 to TRBJ1-1, with unresolved D. V lost 5 bases, J lost 4 bases, and 14 bases lay in between. The CDR3 spans 14 residues. Germline V gene sequence: CDR1 SGHAT, CDR2 FQNNGV. The CDR3 DNA follows: TGTGCCAGCAGCGTCGCTACCTTACCCACTGAAGCTTTCTTT. Translation: CASSVATLPTEAFF.

The chain uses TRBV9 and TRBJ2-5; tentatively, D is TRBD2 (6 bases). V was cut by 3 bases and J by 2 bases, with 11 bases left in between. Per the germline V gene, CDR1 is SGDLS and CDR2 is YYNGEE. The CDR3 is made up of 14 amino acids. CDR3 sequence: CASSARLGQETQYF. CDR3 nucleotides: TGTGCCAGCAGCGCCCGACTAGGACAAGAGACCCAGTACTTC.

Turning to this clone: The sample contains more than one DNA sequence encoding this CDR3. The V call is TRBV27, the J call TRBJ2-3, with D hard to call. The CDR3 covers 13 residues. Germline-derived CDR1 and CDR2 are MNHEY and SMNVEV (reference sequence). Trimming stripped 3 bases from V and 2 bases from J, with 6 bases between. This CDR3 is CASSFRVTDTQYF. The CDR3 nucleotides read TGTGCCAGCAGTTTTAGAGTCACAGATACGCAGTATTTT.

The chain carries TRBV4-2 and TRBJ2-5; a weak D match, TRBD2 (6 bases). The CDR3 loop spans 15 amino acids. V was trimmed by 3 bases and J by 2 bases, leaving 13 bases between them. Germline-derived CDR1 and CDR2 are LGHNA and YNFKEQ. CDR3 sequence (DNA): TGTGCCAGCAGCCAGGTTTGGACTAATCAAGAGACCCAGTACTTC. Protein product: CASSQVWTNQETQYF.

The chain carries TRBV6-5 and TRBJ2-3; D not certain. Trimming cost V 6 bases and J 3 bases, with 7 bases left between them. The CDR3 covers 12 residues. Germline CDR1 and CDR2: MNHEY and SVGAGI. The CDR3 DNA reads TGTGCCAGCAGCCGACCTACAGATACGCAGTATTTT. This sequence encodes CASSRPTDTQYF.

V gene TRBV4-1 combines with J gene TRBJ1-1, with D uncertain. V shed 1 base and J shed 1 base, with 10 bases lying between them. CDR3 size: 15 residues. Germline CDR1 MGHRA, CDR2 YSYEKL. The DNA for the CDR3 is TGCGCCAGCAGCCAAGGCACAGTGGCGAACACTGAAGCTTTCTTT. This codes for CASSQGTVANTEAFF.

The rearrangement uses TRBV28 and TRBJ2-1; D is unclear. Trimming removed 7 bases from V and 1 base from J, with 11 bases in between. The CDR3 sequence is 14 residues long. From germline, CDR1 is MDHEN and CDR2 SYDVKM. Here the CDR3 reads CASNKYDSYNEQFF. CDR3 nucleotide sequence: TGTGCCAGCAATAAATACGATTCCTACAATGAGCAGTTCTTC.

J is TRBJ1-5 and V is TRBV25-1, with 7 bases identical to TRBD1. V lost 3 bases and J lost 2; bases outside the gene matches: 7. This CDR3 region has 16 residues. Per the germline V gene, CDR1 is MGHDK and CDR2 is SYGVNS. The CDR3 is CASSDLTGEGNQPQHF. As DNA, the CDR3 is TGTGCCAGCAGTGACCTAACAGGGGAGGGCAATCAGCCCCAGCATTTT.

The chain combines TRBV4-1 with TRBJ1-4; 7 bases are a match to TRBD1. CDR3 length: 16 amino acids. The germline V gene encodes CDR1 MGHRA and CDR2 YSYEKL. Losses at the gene ends were 2 bases for V and 7 bases for J; bases not matched to a gene: 10. The chain's CDR3 is CASSQIQGRTGEKLFF. CDR3 nucleotides: TGCGCCAGCAGCCAAATACAGGGGCGGACAGGTGAAAAACTGTTTTTT.

The chain recombines TRBV4-2 with TRBJ1-1; a possible D gene is TRBD1 (6 bases). The V gene lost 1 base and the J gene lost 3 bases, with 12 bases spanning the gap. CDR1 is LGHNA, CDR2 YNFKEQ, per germline. The CDR3 runs 15 residues. This chain's CDR3 is CASSQVAGADTEAFF. In DNA, the CDR3 is TGTGCCAGCAGCCAAGTTGCGGGGGCAGACACTGAAGCTTTCTTT.

The V call is TRBV27, the J call TRBJ2-1, with TRBD1 as a possible D gene (5 bases). This CDR3 has 14 amino acids. The V and J ends lost 5 bases and 6 bases respectively, with 14 bases between them. Looked up from germline, CDR1 is MNHEY and CDR2 is SMNVEV (reference sequence). The CDR3 DNA is TGTGCCAGCAGTGGACAAAATAGGGTCAATGAGCAGTTCTTC. Residues: CASSGQNRVNEQFF.

The gene calls are TRBV25-1 and TRBJ1-1; TRBD1 might be the D (5 bases). Germline V gene sequence: CDR1 MGHDK, CDR2 SYGVNS. The CDR3 sequence is 13 residues long. Trimming removed 4 bases from V and 8 bases from J, with 14 bases in between. CDR3 sequence: CASSGTPDKEAFF. In DNA, the CDR3 is TGTGCCAGCAGTGGCACCCCGGACAAAGAAGCTTTCTTT.

The DNA for the CDR3 is TGTGCCAGCAGTGAATATAGTGGCGGCAGGGGGTACGAGCAGTACTTC. Translating gives CASSEYSGGRGYEQYF. V gene TRBV25-1 combines with J gene TRBJ2-7; 7 bases agree with TRBD1. V lost 0 bases, J lost 4 bases, and 9 bases stayed unmatched. The germline CDR1 and CDR2 sequences are MGHDK and SYGVNS. The CDR3 spans 16 residues.

The J gene is TRBJ1-1, the V gene TRBV7-9, with D hard to call. This CDR3 contains 13 residues. Germline lookup yields CDR1 SEHNR and CDR2 FQNEAQ (reference sequence). Trimming stripped 1 base from V and 8 bases from J, with 11 bases between. The CDR3 DNA follows: TGTGCCAGCAGCTTAGGAGTAACACTGGAAGCTTTCTTT. Its protein product is CASSLGVTLEAFF.

The V and J genes are TRBV7-3 and TRBJ2-5; tentatively, D is TRBD1 (6 bases). Trimming shortened V by 0 bases and J by 7 bases, and 9 bases separated the two germline ends. Looked up from germline, CDR1 is SGHTA and CDR2 is FQGTGA. The CDR3 totals 13 residues. CDR3 in amino acids: CASSLTLGGTQYF. CDR3 DNA: TGTGCCAGCAGCTTAACCCTAGGGGGGACCCAGTACTTC.

The chain carries TRBV19 and TRBJ2-7; either TRBD1 or TRBD2 may supply D (5 bases each). This CDR3 is built from 13 residues. Germline V lookup: CDR1 LNHDA, CDR2 SQIVND (reference sequence). The V end lost 5 bases, the J end lost 0 bases, and 8 bases lay between the germline ends. The CDR3 bases are TGTGCCAGTAGTGTGGGGGACTCCTACGAGCAGTACTTC. Translating gives CASSVGDSYEQYF. The entire variable domain, with the rest obtained from reference TRBV19 and TRBJ2-7, is as follows: DGGITQSPKYLFRKEGQNVTLSCEQNLNHDAMYWYRQDPGQGLRLIYYSQIVNDFQKGDIAEGYSVSREKKESFPLTVTSAQKNPTAFYLCASSVGDSYEQYFGPGTRLTVT.